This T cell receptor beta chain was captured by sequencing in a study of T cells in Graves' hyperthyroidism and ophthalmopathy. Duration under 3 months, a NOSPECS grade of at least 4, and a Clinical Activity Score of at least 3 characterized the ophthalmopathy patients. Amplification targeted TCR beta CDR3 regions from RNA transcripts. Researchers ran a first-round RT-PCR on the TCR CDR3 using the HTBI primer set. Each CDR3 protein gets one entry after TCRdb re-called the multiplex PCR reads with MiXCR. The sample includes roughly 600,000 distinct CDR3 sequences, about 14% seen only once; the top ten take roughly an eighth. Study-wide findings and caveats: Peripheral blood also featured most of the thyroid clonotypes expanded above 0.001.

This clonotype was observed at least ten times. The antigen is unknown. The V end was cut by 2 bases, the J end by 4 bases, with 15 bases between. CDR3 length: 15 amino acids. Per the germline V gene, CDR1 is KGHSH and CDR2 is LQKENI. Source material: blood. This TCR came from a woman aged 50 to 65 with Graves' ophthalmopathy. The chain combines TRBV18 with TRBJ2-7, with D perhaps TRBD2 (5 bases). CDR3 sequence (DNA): TGTGCCAGCTCACCATATAGGGTGGAGGAATACGAGCAGTACTTC. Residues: CASSPYRVEEYEQYF. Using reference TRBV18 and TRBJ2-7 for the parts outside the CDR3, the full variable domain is NAGVMQNPRHLVRRRGQEARLRCSPMKGHSHVYWYRQLPEEGLKFMVYLQKENIIDESGMPKERFSAEFPKEGPSILRIQQVVRGDSAAYFCASSPYRVEEYEQYFGPGTRLTVT.